This is a list of T cell receptor beta chains from one sample in a study of T cell responses to AZD1222 COVID-19 vaccine. Here immunoSEQ multiplex PCR was the method, and the copy in TCRdb shows in-frame clones only, minus some. The sample has approximately 210,000 clones; about nine tenths are singletons. The source was peripheral blood, collected 28 days after the second AZD1222 dose. The receptors were sampled from an adult who received the AZD1222 COVID-19 vaccine. Both conserved end residues are part of each CDR3. Fields, in order: CDR3 DNA, CDR3 protein, CDR3 length, J gene, V gene, D gene, clone size. The D gene is left open where the match is weak. Clone size appears in some rows only: once, few, many, or a class for an expanded clone.

DNA: TGTGCCAGCACTCTAGGGGGCTTGGGAAGGGGTTCACCCCTCCACTTT
CDR3: CASTLGGLGRGSPLHF
length: 16
J: TRBJ1-6
V: TRBV28
D: TRBD1
size: NA

DNA: TGTGCCAGCAGTGCGGGCGACCTCGAGCAGTACTTC
CDR3: CASSAGDLEQYF
length: 12
J: TRBJ2-7
V: TRBV2
D: NA
size: NA

DNA: TGTGCCATCACCCCCGGGACGTATTCCTACGAGCAGTACTTC
CDR3: CAITPGTYSYEQYF
length: 14
J: TRBJ2-7
V: TRBV6-2/TRBV6-3
D: NA
size: once

DNA: TGTGCCAGCAGCGGAGGGGGGACAGCAGAGACTGAAGCTTTCTTT
CDR3: CASSGGGTAETEAFF
length: 15
J: TRBJ1-1
V: TRBV9
D: TRBD1
size: NA

DNA: TGTGCCAGCAGCCAAGTCCAGGGCCGAGCACCCCTCCACTTT
CDR3: CASSQVQGRAPLHF
length: 14
J: TRBJ1-6
V: TRBV14
D: NA
size: once

DNA: TGCGCCAGCAGTGAGTCGGTGGGCTATGGCTACACCTTC
CDR3: CASSESVGYGYTF
length: 13
J: TRBJ1-2
V: TRBV10-1
D: NA
size: once

DNA: TGTGCCTGGAGTCCGGGAGAAGGATCACCCCTCCACTTT
CDR3: CAWSPGEGSPLHF
length: 13
J: TRBJ1-6
V: TRBV30
D: NA
size: NA

DNA: TGTGCCAGCAGCCCACGTCAGGGAGCCTACGAGCAGTACTTC
CDR3: CASSPRQGAYEQYF
length: 14
J: TRBJ2-7
V: TRBV7-2
D: NA
size: NA

DNA: TGTGCCAGCAGTTTTAAGTATGGACTAGGGGACTACGAGCAGTACTTC
CDR3: CASSFKYGLGDYEQYF
length: 16
J: TRBJ2-7
V: TRBV28
D: TRBD2
size: NA

DNA: TGTGCCAGCAGTCAATTCACCGGGGAGCTGTTTTTT
CDR3: CASSQFTGELFF
length: 12
J: TRBJ2-2
V: TRBV27
D: NA
size: NA

DNA: TGCGCCAGCAGCCAAGATCCCCCGGGGGCGGGAGCCTACGAGCAGTACTTC
CDR3: CASSQDPPGAGAYEQYF
length: 17
J: TRBJ2-7
V: TRBV4-3
D: NA
size: NA

DNA: TGTGCCAGCAGTTCCCCTGCTGGGCTAAACATTCAGTACTTC
CDR3: CASSSPAGLNIQYF
length: 14
J: TRBJ2-4
V: TRBV28
D: NA
size: NA

DNA: TGTGCCTGGAGTGTACAACGACATTCAAACTCCGTGGGCTATGGCTACACCTTC
CDR3: CAWSVQRHSNSVGYGYTF
length: 18
J: TRBJ1-2
V: TRBV30
D: NA
size: NA

DNA: TGCAGTGCTTTCAGCGGACAGACCCAGTACTTC
CDR3: CSAFSGQTQYF
length: 11
J: TRBJ2-5
V: TRBV20-1
D: NA
size: NA

DNA: TGTGCCTGGAGTGTACGAGAAACACGGGGGCGCAGAATTTATCAGCCCCAGCATTTT
CDR3: CAWSVRETRGRRIYQPQHF
length: 19
J: TRBJ1-5
V: TRBV30
D: NA
size: few

DNA: TGTGCCAGCAGCCAAGTTGGCTTTACCGGGACTAGCGGGGGCTACGAGCAGTACTTC
CDR3: CASSQVGFTGTSGGYEQYF
length: 19
J: TRBJ2-7
V: TRBV28
D: TRBD2
size: NA

DNA: TGTGCCAGCAGTGACCCGGGGAGGGGAACTGAAGCTTTCTTT
CDR3: CASSDPGRGTEAFF
length: 14
J: TRBJ1-1
V: TRBV2
D: NA
size: NA

DNA: TGTGCCAGCAGCCTCCCAGGGGGAACTGAAGCTTTCTTT
CDR3: CASSLPGGTEAFF
length: 13
J: TRBJ1-1
V: TRBV27
D: TRBD1
size: NA

DNA: TGTGCCAGCAGCCACGGGACAGTATTGGGTCTGCCCCAGCATTTT
CDR3: CASSHGTVLGLPQHF
length: 15
J: TRBJ1-5
V: TRBV3-1/TRBV3-2
D: TRBD1
size: NA

DNA: TGTGCCTGGAGCGACAGGGGGTCATCTACTGAAGCTTTCTTT
CDR3: CAWSDRGSSTEAFF
length: 14
J: TRBJ1-1
V: TRBV30
D: TRBD1
size: NA

DNA: TGCGCCAGCAGCACCGTCCAAGAGACCCAGTACTTC
CDR3: CASSTVQETQYF
length: 12
J: TRBJ2-5
V: TRBV5-1
D: NA
size: NA

DNA: TGTGCCAGCTCACGAGTCGGGGGTAATCAGCCCCAGCATTTT
CDR3: CASSRVGGNQPQHF
length: 14
J: TRBJ1-5
V: TRBV18
D: NA
size: NA

DNA: TGTGCCAGCAGTTTCGGGGAAAGGGCTGAAGCTTTCTTT
CDR3: CASSFGERAEAFF
length: 13
J: TRBJ1-1
V: TRBV12-3/TRBV12-4
D: NA
size: once

DNA: TGTGCCAGCAGCTTCCGGGACTCGCTAGCCCATGAGCAGTTCTTC
CDR3: CASSFRDSLAHEQFF
length: 15
J: TRBJ2-1
V: TRBV11-3
D: NA
size: NA

DNA: TGTGCCAGCAGCCAAGGAGGGTCTTCCTACGAGCAGTACTTC
CDR3: CASSQGGSSYEQYF
length: 14
J: TRBJ2-7
V: TRBV14
D: NA
size: few

DNA: TGCGCCAGCAGCTTGGCCGCGGAGCCCCAAGAGACCCAGTACTTC
CDR3: CASSLAAEPQETQYF
length: 15
J: TRBJ2-5
V: TRBV5-1
D: NA
size: NA